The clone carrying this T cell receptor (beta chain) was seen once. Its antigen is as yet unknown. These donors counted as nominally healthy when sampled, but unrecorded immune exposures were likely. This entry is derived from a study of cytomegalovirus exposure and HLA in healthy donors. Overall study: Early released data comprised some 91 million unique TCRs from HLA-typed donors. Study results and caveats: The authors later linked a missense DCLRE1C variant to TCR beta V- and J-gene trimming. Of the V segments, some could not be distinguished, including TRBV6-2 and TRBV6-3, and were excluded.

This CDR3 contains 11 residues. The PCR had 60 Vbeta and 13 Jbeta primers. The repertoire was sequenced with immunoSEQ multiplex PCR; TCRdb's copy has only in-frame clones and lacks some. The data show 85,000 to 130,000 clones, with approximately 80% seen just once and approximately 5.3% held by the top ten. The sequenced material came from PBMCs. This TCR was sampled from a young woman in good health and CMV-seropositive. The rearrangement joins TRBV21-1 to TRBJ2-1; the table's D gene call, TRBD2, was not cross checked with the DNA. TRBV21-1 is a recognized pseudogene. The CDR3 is CGTSGYNEQFF. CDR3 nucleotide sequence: TGTGGGACTAGCGGATACAATGAGCAGTTCTTC.